What follows is one T cell receptor (beta chain) and its context. This clonotype was seen many times. Its antigen is not yet known. No base quality information exists; no much larger clone differs at one position. This sample was taken from a study of CD8 T cells in ankylosing spondylitis (dated by TCRdb to about 2017). Looking at the study overall: The study set out to find disease-linked TCR variants by profiling T cell receptor beta repertoires in ankylosing spondylitis patients and healthy donors. The full study cohort comprised approximately 23 ankylosing spondylitis patients and 110 or so healthy donors. Samples of peripheral blood were taken, and for ankylosing spondylitis patients, synovial fluid was collected as well. Beyond this particular receptor, the publication reports: The disease-linked clones were reported to be significantly enriched in matched synovial fluid samples from ankylosing spondylitis patients. Some motif variants were previously reported in synovial fluid and blood of reactive arthritis patients, suggesting common disease-initiation mechanisms. The disease-linked clones showed a CD8+ phenotype and occurred at relatively low frequencies in peripheral blood. A TCR beta motif made up of eight or nine highly homologous amino acid variants appeared to be characteristic of blood from ankylosing spondylitis patients.

The CDR3 measures 17 amino acids from cysteine to phenylalanine. Solely the CDR3 DNA is kept, with 51 bases framed from the first base. V lost 6 bases and J lost 8 bases, and the count of bases not matched to a germline gene is 16. CDR1 SNHLY and CDR2 FYNNEI are derived from the germline V gene. The sequencer was an Illumina HiSeq 2500. TCR beta libraries were prepared by quantitative 5'-RACE with molecular barcodes. In the source study's methods: To identify disease-linked TCR variants, a new computational method was used, one built on a probabilistic model of VDJ rearrangement. TCRdb itself trimmed the public reads at Q25 with fastp, ran MiXCR and retained productive beta chains. For every CDR3 protein sequence, its rows merge into one entry that carries the most common genes and DNA. These V and J calls derive from TCRdb rather than the authors' analysis. The sample table lists 150,000 to 200,000 distinct CDR3 sequences, around a sixth of them with a count of one. 3.5% to 5% of the sample is in the top ten clones.

Recombination joined TRBV2 with TRBJ2-1; TRBD1 agrees with 10 junctional bases. The sequencing input was blood, either unsorted or a sorted T cell fraction (not recorded which). The clonotype originates from a male donor aged 10 to 30 with ankylosing spondylitis or in good health (not recorded which). Donor details come from another sample of the same person, matched by shared clones. The CDR3 amino acid sequence is: CASSHDRGQANSDEQFF. Read as DNA, the sequence is TGTGCCAGCAGCCACGACAGGGGGCAAGCAAATTCGGATGAGCAGTTCTTC.